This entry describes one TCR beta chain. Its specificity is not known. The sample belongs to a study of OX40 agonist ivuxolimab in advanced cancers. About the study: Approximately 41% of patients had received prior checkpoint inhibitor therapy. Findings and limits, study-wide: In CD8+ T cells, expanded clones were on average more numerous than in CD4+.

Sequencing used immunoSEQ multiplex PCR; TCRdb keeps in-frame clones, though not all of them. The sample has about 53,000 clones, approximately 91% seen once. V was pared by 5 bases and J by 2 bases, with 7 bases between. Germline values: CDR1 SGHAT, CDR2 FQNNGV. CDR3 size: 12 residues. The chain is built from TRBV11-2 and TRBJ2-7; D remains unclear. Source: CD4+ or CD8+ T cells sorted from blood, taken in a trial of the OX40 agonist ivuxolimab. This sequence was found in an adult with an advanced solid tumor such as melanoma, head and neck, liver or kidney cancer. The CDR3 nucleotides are TGTGCCAGCAGCCCACGTACCTACGAGCAGTACTTC. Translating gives CASSPRTYEQYF.